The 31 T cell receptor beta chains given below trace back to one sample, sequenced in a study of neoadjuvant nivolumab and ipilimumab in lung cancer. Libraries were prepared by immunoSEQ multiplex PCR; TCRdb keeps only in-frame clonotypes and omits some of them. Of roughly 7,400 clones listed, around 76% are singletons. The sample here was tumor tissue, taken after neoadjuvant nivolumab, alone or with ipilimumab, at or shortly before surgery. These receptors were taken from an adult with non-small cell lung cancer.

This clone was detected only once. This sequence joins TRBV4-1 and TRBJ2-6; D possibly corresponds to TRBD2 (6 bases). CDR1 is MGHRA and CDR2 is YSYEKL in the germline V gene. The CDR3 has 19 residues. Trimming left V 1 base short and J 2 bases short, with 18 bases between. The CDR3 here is CASSQVVAGRFPGANVLTF. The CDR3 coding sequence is TGCGCCAGCAGCCAAGTAGTTGCAGGGAGGTTCCCTGGGGCCAACGTCCTGACTTTC.

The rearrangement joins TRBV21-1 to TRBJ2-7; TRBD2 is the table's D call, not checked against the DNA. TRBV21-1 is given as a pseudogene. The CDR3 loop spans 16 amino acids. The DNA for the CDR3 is TGTGCCAGCAGCAAACGCAACGGGAGGGCCCCCTACGAGCAGTACTTC. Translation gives CASSKRNGRAPYEQYF.

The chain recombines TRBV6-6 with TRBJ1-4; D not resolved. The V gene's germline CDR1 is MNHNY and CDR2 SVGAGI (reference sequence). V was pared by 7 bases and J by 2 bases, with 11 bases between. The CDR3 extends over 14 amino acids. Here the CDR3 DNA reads TGTGCCAGCAAAGCACAGACGACTAATGAAAAACTGTTTTTT. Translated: CASKAQTTNEKLFF.

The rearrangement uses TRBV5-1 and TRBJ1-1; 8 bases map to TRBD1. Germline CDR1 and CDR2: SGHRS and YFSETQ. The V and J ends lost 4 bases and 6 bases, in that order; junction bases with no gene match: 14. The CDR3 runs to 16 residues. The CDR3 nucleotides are TGCGCCAGCAGCCCCGGGACAGGTTCCTTCTTAGCTGAAGCTTTCTTT. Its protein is CASSPGTGSFLAEAFF. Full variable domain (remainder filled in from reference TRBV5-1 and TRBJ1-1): KAGVTQTPRYLIKTRGQQVTLSCSPISGHRSVSWYQQTPGQGLQFLFEYFSETQRNKGNFPGRFSGRQFSNSRSEMNVSTLELGDSALYLCASSPGTGSFLAEAFFGQGTRLTVV.

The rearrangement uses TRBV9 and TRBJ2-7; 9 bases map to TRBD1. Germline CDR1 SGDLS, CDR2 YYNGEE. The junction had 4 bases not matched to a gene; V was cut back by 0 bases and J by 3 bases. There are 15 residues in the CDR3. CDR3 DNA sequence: TGTGCCAGCAGCGTAGCCGGGACAGGGAGCTACGAGCAGTACTTC. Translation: CASSVAGTGSYEQYF.

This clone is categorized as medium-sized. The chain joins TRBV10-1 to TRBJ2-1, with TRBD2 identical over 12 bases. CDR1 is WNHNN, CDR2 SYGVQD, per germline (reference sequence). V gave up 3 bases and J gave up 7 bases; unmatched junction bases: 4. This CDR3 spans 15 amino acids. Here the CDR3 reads CASSEATSGSNEQFF. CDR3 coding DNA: TGCGCCAGCAGTGAAGCGACTAGCGGGAGTAATGAGCAGTTCTTC.

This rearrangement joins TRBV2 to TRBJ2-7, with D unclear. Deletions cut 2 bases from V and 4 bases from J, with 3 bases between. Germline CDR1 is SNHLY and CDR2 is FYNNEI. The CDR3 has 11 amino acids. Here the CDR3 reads CASSERYEQYF. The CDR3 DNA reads TGTGCCAGCAGTGAAAGGTACGAGCAGTACTTC.

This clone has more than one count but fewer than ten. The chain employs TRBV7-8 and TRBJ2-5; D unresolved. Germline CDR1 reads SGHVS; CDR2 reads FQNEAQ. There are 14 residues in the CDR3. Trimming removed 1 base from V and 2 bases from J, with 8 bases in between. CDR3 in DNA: TGTGCCAGCAGCTTAGGGGCCTTTCAAGAGACCCAGTACTTC. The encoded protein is CASSLGAFQETQYF.

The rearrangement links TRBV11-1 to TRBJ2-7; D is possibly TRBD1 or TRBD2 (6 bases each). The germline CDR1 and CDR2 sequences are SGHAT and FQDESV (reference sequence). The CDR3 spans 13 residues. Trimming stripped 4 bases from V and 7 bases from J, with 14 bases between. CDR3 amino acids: CASSSHEGGEQYF. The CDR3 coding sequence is TGTGCCAGCAGCTCCCACGAGGGGGGAGAGCAGTACTTC. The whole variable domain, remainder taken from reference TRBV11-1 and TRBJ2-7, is EAEVAQSPRYKITEKSQAVAFWCDPISGHATLYWYRQILGQGPELLVQFQDESVVDDSQLPKDRFSAERLKGVDSTLKIQPAELGDSAMYLCASSSHEGGEQYFGPGTRLTVT.

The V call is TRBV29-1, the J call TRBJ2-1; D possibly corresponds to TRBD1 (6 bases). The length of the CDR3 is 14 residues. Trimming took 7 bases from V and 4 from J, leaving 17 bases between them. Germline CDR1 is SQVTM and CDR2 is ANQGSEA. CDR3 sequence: CSALPVDSYNEQFF. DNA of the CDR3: TGCAGCGCTCTTCCCGTGGACAGTTACAATGAGCAGTTCTTC.

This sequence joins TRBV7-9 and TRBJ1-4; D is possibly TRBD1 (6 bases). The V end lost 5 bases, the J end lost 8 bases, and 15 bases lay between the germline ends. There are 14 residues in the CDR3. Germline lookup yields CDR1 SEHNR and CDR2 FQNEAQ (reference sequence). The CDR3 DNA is TGTGCCAGCAGCCCTACAGGGTTCGGGGAAAAACTGTTTTTT. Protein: CASSPTGFGEKLFF.

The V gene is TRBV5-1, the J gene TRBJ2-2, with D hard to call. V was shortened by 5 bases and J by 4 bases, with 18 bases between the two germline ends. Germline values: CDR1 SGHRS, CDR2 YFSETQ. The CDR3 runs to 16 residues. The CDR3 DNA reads TGCGCCAGCAGGCTACGGTTATCGGGTGGCACCGGGGAGCTGTTTTTT. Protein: CASRLRLSGGTGELFF.

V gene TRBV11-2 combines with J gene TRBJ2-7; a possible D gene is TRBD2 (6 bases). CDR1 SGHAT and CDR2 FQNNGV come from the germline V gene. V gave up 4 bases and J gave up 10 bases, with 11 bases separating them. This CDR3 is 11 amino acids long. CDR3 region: CASSYGSHQYF. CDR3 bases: TGTGCCAGCAGCTACGGGAGTCATCAGTACTTC.

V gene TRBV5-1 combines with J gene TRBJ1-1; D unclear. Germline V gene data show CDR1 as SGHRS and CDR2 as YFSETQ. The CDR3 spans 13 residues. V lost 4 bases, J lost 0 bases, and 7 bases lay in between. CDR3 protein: CASSLSMNTEAFF. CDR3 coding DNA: TGCGCCAGCAGCCTGAGCATGAACACTGAAGCTTTCTTT.

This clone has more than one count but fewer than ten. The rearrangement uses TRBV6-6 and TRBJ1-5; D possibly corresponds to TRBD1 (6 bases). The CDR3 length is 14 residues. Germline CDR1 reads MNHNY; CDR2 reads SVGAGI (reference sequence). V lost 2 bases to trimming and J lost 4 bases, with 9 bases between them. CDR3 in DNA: TGTGCCAGCAGTTACAACAGGGTAAATCAGCCCCAGCATTTT. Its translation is CASSYNRVNQPQHF.

The CDR3 region is CASSLVSGTEAFF. DNA of the CDR3: TGTGCCAGCAGCTTAGTTTCAGGAACTGAAGCTTTCTTT. The J gene is TRBJ1-1, the V gene TRBV7-2; D unclear. Germline CDR1 reads SGHTA; CDR2 reads FQGNSA. The CDR3 is 13 residues long. Trimming cost V 1 base and J 5 bases, with 8 bases left between them.

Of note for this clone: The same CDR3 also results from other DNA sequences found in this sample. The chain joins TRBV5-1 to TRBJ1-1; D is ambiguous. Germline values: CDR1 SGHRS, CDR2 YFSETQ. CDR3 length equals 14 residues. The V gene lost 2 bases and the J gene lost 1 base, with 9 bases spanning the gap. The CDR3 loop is CASSFARGNTEAFF. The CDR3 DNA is TGCGCCAGCAGCTTTGCTCGGGGGAACACTGAAGCTTTCTTT.

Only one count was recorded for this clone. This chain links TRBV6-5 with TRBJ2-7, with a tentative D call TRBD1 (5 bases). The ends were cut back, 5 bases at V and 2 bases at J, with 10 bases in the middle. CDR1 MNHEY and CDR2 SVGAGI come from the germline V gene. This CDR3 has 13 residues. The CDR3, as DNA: TGTGCCAGCAGTCCGACAGCTACCTACGAGCAGTACTTC. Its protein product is CASSPTATYEQYF.

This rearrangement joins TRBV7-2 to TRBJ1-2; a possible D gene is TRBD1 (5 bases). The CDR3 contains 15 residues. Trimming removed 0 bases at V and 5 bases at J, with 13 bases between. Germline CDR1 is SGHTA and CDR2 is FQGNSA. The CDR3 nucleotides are TGTGCCAGCAGCTTAGCCCCGGGGGGTGGTTATGGCTACACCTTC. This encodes CASSLAPGGGYGYTF.

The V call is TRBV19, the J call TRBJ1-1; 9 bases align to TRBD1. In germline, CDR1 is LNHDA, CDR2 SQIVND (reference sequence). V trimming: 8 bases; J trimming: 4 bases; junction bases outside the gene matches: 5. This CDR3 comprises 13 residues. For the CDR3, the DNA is TGTGCCAGTCGCCCGACAGGGGGCACTGAAGCTTTCTTT. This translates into CASRPTGGTEAFF.

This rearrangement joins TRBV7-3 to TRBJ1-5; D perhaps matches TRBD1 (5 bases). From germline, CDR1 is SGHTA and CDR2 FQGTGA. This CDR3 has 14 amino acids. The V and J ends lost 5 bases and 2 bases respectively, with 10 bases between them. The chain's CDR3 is CASSTSGGNQPQHF. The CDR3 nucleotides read TGTGCCAGCAGCACGTCGGGGGGCAATCAGCCCCAGCATTTT.

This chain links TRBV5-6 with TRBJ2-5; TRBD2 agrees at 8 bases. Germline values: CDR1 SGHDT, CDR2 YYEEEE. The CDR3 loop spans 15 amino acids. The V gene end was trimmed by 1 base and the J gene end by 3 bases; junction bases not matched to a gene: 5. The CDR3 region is CASSLLVAGKETQYF. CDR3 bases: TGTGCCAGCAGCTTGTTAGTAGCGGGAAAAGAGACCCAGTACTTC.

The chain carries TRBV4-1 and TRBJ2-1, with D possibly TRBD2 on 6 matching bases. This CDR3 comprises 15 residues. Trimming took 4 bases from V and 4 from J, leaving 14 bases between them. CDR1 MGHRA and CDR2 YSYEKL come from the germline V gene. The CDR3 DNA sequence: TGCGCCAGCAGCCTCGTGGAGGGTCCTTACAATGAGCAGTTCTTC. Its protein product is CASSLVEGPYNEQFF.

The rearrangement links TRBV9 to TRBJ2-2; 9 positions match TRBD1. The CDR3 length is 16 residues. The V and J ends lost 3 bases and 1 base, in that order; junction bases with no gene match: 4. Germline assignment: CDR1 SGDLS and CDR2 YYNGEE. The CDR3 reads CASSAPGQGNTGELFF. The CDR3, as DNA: TGTGCCAGCAGCGCACCGGGACAGGGGAACACCGGGGAGCTGTTTTTT.

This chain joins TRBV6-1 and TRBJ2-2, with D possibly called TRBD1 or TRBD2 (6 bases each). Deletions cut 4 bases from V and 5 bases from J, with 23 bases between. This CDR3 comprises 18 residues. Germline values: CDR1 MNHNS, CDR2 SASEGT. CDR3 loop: CASSGPFGGGRRTGELFF. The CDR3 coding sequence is TGTGCCAGCAGTGGTCCTTTCGGTGGGGGGCGGCGAACCGGGGAGCTGTTTTTT.

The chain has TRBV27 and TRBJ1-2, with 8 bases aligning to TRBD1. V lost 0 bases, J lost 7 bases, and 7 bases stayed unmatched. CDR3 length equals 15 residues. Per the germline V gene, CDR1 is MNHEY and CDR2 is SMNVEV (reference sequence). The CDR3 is CASSLSPRGRFGYTF. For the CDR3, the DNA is TGTGCCAGCAGTTTATCACCCAGGGGGCGGTTTGGCTACACCTTC.

The CDR3 coding sequence is TGCGCCAGCAGCCCGATACTAGCGGGAGGGGGGAATGAGCAGTTCTTC. The encoded protein is CASSPILAGGGNEQFF. V usage is TRBV5-1 and J usage is TRBJ2-1, with 13 nucleotides matching TRBD2. Trimming removed 4 bases from V and 7 bases from J; junction bases left unmatched: 8. The CDR3 covers 16 residues. CDR1 is SGHRS and CDR2 is YFSETQ in the germline V gene.

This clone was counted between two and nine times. The DNA for the CDR3 is TGTGCCAGCAGCTTAGGGCGGCCGAGCAATCAGCCCCAGCATTTT. Translated: CASSLGRPSNQPQHF. The rearrangement uses TRBV7-2 and TRBJ1-5; D unresolved. Per the germline V gene, CDR1 is SGHTA and CDR2 is FQGNSA. V was clipped by 1 base and J by 1 base, with 8 bases between them. CDR3 size: 15 residues.

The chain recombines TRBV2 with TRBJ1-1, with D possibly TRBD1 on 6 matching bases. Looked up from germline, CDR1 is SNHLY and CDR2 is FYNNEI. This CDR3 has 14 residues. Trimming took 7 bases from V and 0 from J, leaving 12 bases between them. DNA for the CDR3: TGTGCCAGCATATTAGGACAGATGAACACTGAAGCTTTCTTT. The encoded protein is CASILGQMNTEAFF.

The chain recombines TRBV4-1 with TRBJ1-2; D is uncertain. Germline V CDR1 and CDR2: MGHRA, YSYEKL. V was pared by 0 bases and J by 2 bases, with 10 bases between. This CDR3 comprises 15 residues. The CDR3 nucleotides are TGCGCCAGCAGCCAAGAAACGGGCAGGAACTATGGCTACACCTTC. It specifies CASSQETGRNYGYTF.

CDR3 in DNA: TGCAGCGTTTCCCTGCAACTGAACACTGAAGCTTTCTTT. Protein: CSVSLQLNTEAFF. V usage is TRBV29-1 and J usage is TRBJ1-1, with unresolved D. Trimming pared 5 bases from V and 0 bases from J, leaving 10 bases between. The CDR3 has 13 amino acids. From germline, CDR1 is SQVTM and CDR2 ANQGSEA.